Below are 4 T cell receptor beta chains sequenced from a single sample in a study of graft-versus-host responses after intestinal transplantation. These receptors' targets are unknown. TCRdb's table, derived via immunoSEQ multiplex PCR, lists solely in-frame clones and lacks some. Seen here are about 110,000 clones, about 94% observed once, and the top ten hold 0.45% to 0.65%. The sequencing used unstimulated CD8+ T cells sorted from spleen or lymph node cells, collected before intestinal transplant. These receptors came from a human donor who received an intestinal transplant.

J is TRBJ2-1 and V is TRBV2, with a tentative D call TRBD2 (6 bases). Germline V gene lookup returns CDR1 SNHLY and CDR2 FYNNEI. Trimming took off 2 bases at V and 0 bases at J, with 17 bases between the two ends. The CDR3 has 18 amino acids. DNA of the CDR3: TGTGCCAGCAGTGAATGGAGGGGACTCCCCAGCTCCTACAATGAGCAGTTCTTC. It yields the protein CASSEWRGLPSSYNEQFF.

The CDR3 DNA reads TGCGCCAGCAGTTCCGGGACAGCAACCCCCGGGGAGCTGTTTTTT. Protein sequence: CASSSGTATPGELFF. The chain carries TRBV10-2 and TRBJ2-2; 7 bases agree with TRBD1. V dropped 5 bases and J dropped 6; count of bases not matched to a gene: 9. The CDR3 is 15 residues long. CDR1 and CDR2 (germline): WSHSY, SAAADI.

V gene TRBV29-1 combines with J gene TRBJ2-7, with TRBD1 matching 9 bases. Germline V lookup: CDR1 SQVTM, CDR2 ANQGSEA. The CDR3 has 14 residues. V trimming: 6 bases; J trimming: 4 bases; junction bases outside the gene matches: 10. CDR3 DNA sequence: TGCAGCGTATCCACAGGGGGCCACCAATACGAGCAGTACTTC. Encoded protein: CSVSTGGHQYEQYF.

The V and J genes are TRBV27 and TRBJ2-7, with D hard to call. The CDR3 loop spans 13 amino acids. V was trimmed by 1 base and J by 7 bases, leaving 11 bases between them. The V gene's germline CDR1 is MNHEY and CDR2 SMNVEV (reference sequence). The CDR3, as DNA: TGTGCCAGCAGTTTATTGCCCGCTGGGGAGCAGTACTTC. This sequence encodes CASSLLPAGEQYF.